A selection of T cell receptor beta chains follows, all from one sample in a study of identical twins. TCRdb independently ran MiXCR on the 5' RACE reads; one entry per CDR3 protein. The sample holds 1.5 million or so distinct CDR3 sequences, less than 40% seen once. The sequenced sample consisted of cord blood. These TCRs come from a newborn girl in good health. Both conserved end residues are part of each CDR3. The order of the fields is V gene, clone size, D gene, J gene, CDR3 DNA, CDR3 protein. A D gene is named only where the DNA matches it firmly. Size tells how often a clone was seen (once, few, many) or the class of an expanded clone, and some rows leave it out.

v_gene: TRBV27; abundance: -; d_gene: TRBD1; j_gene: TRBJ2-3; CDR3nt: TGTGCCAGCAGTTTATTCCGGGACAGGCCCCCCACCACAGATACGCAGTATTTT; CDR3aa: CASSLFRDRPPTTDTQYF
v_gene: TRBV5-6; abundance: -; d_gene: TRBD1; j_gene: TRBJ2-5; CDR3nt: TGTGCCAGCAGCTTGGCCCCAGGGGGCCAAGAGACCCAGTACTTC; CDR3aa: CASSLAPGGQETQYF
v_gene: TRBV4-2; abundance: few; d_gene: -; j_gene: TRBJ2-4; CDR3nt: TGTGCCAGCAGCCAAGACGGCGGGAACCCTGCCAAAAACATTCAGTACTTC; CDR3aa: CASSQDGGNPAKNIQYF
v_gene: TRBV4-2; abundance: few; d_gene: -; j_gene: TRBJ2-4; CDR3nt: TGTGCCAGCAGCCAAGAGGTGGGAGAGCAGTACTTC; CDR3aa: CASSQEVGEQYF
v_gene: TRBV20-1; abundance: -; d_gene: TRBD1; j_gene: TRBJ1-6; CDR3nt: TGCAGTGCTAGGGGGACAGGGAAATCACCCCTCCACTTT; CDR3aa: CSARGTGKSPLHF
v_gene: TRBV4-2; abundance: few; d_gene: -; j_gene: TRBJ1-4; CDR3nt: TGTGCCAGCAGCCAAGATCAGGGGAATACTAATGAAAAACTGTTTTTT; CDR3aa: CASSQDQGNTNEKLFF
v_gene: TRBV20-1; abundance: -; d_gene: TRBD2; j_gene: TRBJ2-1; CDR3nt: TGCAGTGCTACACTAGCGGGAGGTTCCTACAAGGAGCAGTTCTTC; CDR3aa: CSATLAGGSYKEQFF
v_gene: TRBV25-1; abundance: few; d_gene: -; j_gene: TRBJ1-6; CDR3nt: TGTGCCAGCAGTACACAGAATTCACCCCTCCACTTT; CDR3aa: CASSTQNSPLHF
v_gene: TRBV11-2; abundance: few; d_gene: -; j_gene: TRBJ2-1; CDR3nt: TGTGCCAGCAGCTTAGTTCTTAGCGTCCCCTCCTACAATGAGCAGTTCTTC; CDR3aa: CASSLVLSVPSYNEQFF
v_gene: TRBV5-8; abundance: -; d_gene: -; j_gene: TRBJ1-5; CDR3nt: TGTGCCAGCAGTATCCGGCAGCCCCAGCATTTT; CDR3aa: CASSIRQPQHF
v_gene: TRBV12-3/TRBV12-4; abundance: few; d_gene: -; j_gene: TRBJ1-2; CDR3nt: TGTGCCAGCAGTTTAAGTGGCTCTGGCTATGGCTACACCTTC; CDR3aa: CASSLSGSGYGYTF
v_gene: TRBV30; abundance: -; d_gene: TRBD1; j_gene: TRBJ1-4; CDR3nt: TGTGCCTGGAGTATCCTTAGACAGGGAAAACTGTTTTTT; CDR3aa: CAWSILRQGKLFF
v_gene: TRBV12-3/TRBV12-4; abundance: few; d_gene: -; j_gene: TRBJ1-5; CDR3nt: TGTGCCAGCAGTCCTCGTTTTCCCCTGAGCAATCAGCCCCAGCATTTT; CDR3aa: CASSPRFPLSNQPQHF
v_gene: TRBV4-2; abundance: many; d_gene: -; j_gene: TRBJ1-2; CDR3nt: TGTGCCAGCAGCCAAGAGGGTAACGGCGGAAACTATGGCTACACCTTC; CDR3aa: CASSQEGNGGNYGYTF
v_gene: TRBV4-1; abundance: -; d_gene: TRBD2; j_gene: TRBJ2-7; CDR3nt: TGCGCCGGCAGCCGGGATAGCGGGGGTTACTACGAGCAGTACTTC; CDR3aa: CAGSRDSGGYYEQYF
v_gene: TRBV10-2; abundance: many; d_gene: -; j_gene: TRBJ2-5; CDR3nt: TGCGCCAGCAGTGAAACAGGACTACAAGAGACCCAGTACTTC; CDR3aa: CASSETGLQETQYF
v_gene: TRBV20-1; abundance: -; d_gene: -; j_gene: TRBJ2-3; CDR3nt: TGCAGTGCTAGACCCAGTTGGTCGGATACGCAGTATTTT; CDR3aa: CSARPSWSDTQYF
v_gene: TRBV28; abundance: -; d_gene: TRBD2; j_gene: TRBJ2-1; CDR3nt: TGTGCCAGCAGTCGAGTAGCGGGAGGGGTGTTCTTC; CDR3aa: CASSRVAGGVFF